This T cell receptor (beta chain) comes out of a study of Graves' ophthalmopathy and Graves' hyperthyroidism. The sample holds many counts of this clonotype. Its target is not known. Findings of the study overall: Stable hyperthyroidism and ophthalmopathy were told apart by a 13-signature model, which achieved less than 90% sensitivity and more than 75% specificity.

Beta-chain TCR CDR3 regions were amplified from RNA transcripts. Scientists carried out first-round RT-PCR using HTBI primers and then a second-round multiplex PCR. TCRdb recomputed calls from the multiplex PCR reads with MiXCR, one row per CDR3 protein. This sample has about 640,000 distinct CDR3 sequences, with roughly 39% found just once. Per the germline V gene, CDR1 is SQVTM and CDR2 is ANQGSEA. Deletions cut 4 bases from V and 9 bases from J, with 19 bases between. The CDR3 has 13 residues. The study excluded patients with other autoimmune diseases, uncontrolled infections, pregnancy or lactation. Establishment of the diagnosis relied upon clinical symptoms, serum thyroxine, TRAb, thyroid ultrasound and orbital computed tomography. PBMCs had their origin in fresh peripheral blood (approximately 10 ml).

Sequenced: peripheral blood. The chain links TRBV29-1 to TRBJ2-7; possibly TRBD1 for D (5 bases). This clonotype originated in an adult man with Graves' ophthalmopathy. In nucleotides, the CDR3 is TGCAGCGTTGGAGTACAGGACCTACGATGGCAGTACTTC. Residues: CSVGVQDLRWQYF.